What follows is one T cell receptor beta chain and its context. This record comes from a study of shared clonotypes between healthy human individuals. CD45RO-negative CD8 cells positively selected for CCR7 made up the naive population, which excluded terminally differentiated effector memory CD45RA+ cells. TCRdb's table, derived via immunoSEQ multiplex PCR, lists solely in-frame clones and lacks some. This table has just over 2,000,000 clones, just under 95% appearing once. The sequenced material came from naive CD8+ T cells sorted from blood. The clonotype was recovered from a man younger than 35 in good health.

The DNA of the CDR3 is TGTGCCAGCAGCTTAGTAGCGGCTAATGAGCAGTTCTTC. It codes for CASSLVAANEQFF. The rearrangement uses TRBV7-9 and TRBJ2-1; weak D call: TRBD2 (6 bases). Trimming left V 1 base short and J 7 bases short, with 8 bases between. The CDR3 length is 13 residues. CDR1 is SEHNR, CDR2 FQNEAQ, per germline (reference sequence).